These 9 T cell receptor beta chains were sequenced from one sample in a study of graft-versus-host responses after intestinal transplantation (dated by TCRdb to about 2021). Library preparation was by the immunoSEQ multiplex PCR assay. TCRdb took over this immuneACCESS table, retaining in-frame rearrangements with V and J assigned. Such tables are incomplete; in checked studies, under half of the missing clones stem from an unresolved V gene, and the remainder is unexplained. This sample is represented by roughly 40,000 clones; 85% to 95% of them were singletons. The ten most abundant clones make up 3.6% of the sample. The material sequenced was PBMCs, taken 700 to 850 days after intestinal transplantation. These receptors were collected from a human patient who received an intestinal transplant, so some T cells may come from the graft donor.

The CDR3 sequence: CASSPTGAYGYTF. CDR3 DNA sequence: TGCGCCAGCAGCCCGACAGGCGCCTATGGCTACACCTTC. This sequence joins TRBV5-1 and TRBJ1-2; TRBD1 might be the D (6 bases). Deletions cut 4 bases from V and 4 bases from J, with 11 bases between. The CDR3 is made up of 13 amino acids. Germline V gene data show CDR1 as SGHRS and CDR2 as YFSETQ.

The chain couples TRBV30 to TRBJ1-5; 8 bases align to TRBD1. V was clipped by 0 bases and J by 5 bases; unmatched bases: 6. Germline V CDR1 and CDR2: GTSNPN, SVGIG (reference sequence). CDR3 length equals 15 residues. The CDR3 here is CAWSVQGGRYQPQHF. For the CDR3, the DNA is TGTGCCTGGAGTGTACAGGGGGGGAGGTATCAGCCCCAGCATTTT.

This clone appeared once. The J gene is TRBJ1-1, the V gene TRBV19, with D perhaps matching TRBD1 (5 bases). Trimming removed 6 bases at V and 7 bases at J, with 24 bases between. This CDR3 contains 16 residues. Germline V CDR1 and CDR2: LNHDA, SQIVND (reference sequence). The CDR3 sequence: CASSPLYGAARREAFF. The CDR3 DNA follows: TGTGCCAGTAGCCCTCTTTACGGGGCAGCCCGACGTGAAGCTTTCTTT.

Comments on this clone: The sample carries other DNA sequences with the same CDR3. The J gene is TRBJ2-5, the V gene TRBV9; the D gene is possibly TRBD2 (5 bases). CDR1 is SGDLS and CDR2 is YYNGEE in the germline V gene. The V end was cut by 0 bases, the J end by 11 bases, with 14 bases between. The CDR3 covers 13 residues. DNA of the CDR3: TGTGCCAGCAGCGTAGACAGTGGAAGGACTCAGTACTTC. It is translated as CASSVDSGRTQYF.

The genes are TRBV7-9 and TRBJ1-4; D gene uncertain. The length of the CDR3 is 13 residues. The V end was cut by 3 bases, the J end by 8 bases, with 10 bases between. CDR1 and CDR2 (germline): SEHNR, FQNEAQ (reference sequence). CDR3 amino acids: CASSLRQEEKLFF. In DNA form, the CDR3 reads TGTGCCAGCAGCTTGAGGCAGGAGGAAAAACTGTTTTTT.

The chain recombines TRBV28 with TRBJ1-6; 10 nucleotides match TRBD1. J was trimmed by 13 bases and V by 5 bases; bases with no gene match: 11. Germline loops: CDR1 MDHEN, CDR2 SYDVKM. The CDR3 consists of 15 residues. The CDR3 is CASSGPGQGISPLHF. CDR3 nucleotides: TGTGCCAGCAGTGGCCCGGGACAGGGGATATCTCCCCTCCACTTT.

This rearrangement joins TRBV7-6 to TRBJ1-5; 7 bases fit TRBD1. The CDR3 is 14 residues long. Germline V CDR1 and CDR2: SGHVS, FNYEAQ. The ends lost 1 base at V and 7 bases at J; junction bases unmatched: 4. The CDR3 loop reads CASSLVSGGQPQHF. For the CDR3, the DNA is TGTGCCAGCAGCTTAGTGTCAGGGGGGCAGCCCCAGCATTTT.

The chain couples TRBV19 to TRBJ1-5, with D maybe TRBD1 (6 bases). V lost 5 bases, J lost 1 base, and 18 bases lay in between. Germline V CDR1 and CDR2: LNHDA, SQIVND (reference sequence). The CDR3 runs 17 residues. CDR3 nucleotide sequence: TGTGCCAGTAGTTCCTGGGGGGCTGGGTACAGCAATCAGCCCCAGCATTTT. Protein product: CASSSWGAGYSNQPQHF. Using reference TRBV19 and TRBJ1-5 for the parts outside the CDR3, the full variable domain is DGGITQSPKYLFRKEGQNVTLSCEQNLNHDAMYWYRQDPGQGLRLIYYSQIVNDFQKGDIAEGYSVSREKKESFPLTVTSAQKNPTAFYLCASSSWGAGYSNQPQHFGDGTRLSIL.

DNA of the CDR3: TGTGCCAGCAGCTTGGCGGTGGGAAGAGACAATGAGCAGTTCTTC. It yields the protein CASSLAVGRDNEQFF. The chain recombines TRBV5-4 with TRBJ2-1; no clear D. Trimming cost V 0 bases and J 5 bases, with 12 bases left between them. This CDR3 comprises 15 residues. CDR1 and CDR2 (germline): SGHNT, YYREEE (reference sequence). Full variable domain (rest looked up from reference TRBV5-4 and TRBJ2-1): ETGVTQSPTHLIKTRGQQVTLRCSSQSGHNTVSWYQQALGQGPQFIFQYYREEENGRGNFPPRFSGLQFPNYSSELNVNALELDDSALYLCASSLAVGRDNEQFFGPGTRLTVL.